This is a list of T cell receptor beta chains from one sample in a study of blood T cells in healthy people across ages. TCRdb independently ran MiXCR on the 5' RACE reads; one entry per CDR3 protein. The data contain roughly 700,000 distinct CDR3 sequences, over 45% of them seen just once; the ten biggest clones take up roughly 31%. The specimen sequenced was blood. Every receptor here comes from a woman aged 55-70 years in good health. Both conserved end residues are part of each CDR3. The D gene is left open where the match is weak. Expanded clones are given a class, and other clones once, few, many or no size at all.

cdr3_aa: CASSLAERVVVEQFF
cdr3_nt: TGTGCCAGCAGTTTAGCGGAGAGGGTAGTTGTTGAGCAGTTCTTC
j_call: TRBJ2-1
clone_size: -
v_call: TRBV28
d_call: -

cdr3_aa: CARSYSFEQYF
cdr3_nt: TGTGCCAGAAGTTATTCGTTCGAGCAGTACTTC
j_call: TRBJ2-7
clone_size: -
v_call: TRBV6-2/TRBV6-3
d_call: -

cdr3_aa: CSARDRTVNTEAFF
cdr3_nt: TGCAGTGCTAGAGATCGGACGGTGAACACTGAAGCTTTCTTT
j_call: TRBJ1-1
clone_size: -
v_call: TRBV20-1
d_call: -

cdr3_aa: CASSLEGASLETQYF
cdr3_nt: TGTGCCAGCAGCTTAGAGGGAGCAAGCCTGGAGACCCAGTACTTC
j_call: TRBJ2-5
clone_size: -
v_call: TRBV7-2
d_call: -

cdr3_aa: CASSLYSLGNEQFF
cdr3_nt: TGTGCCAGCAGTTTATACTCGCTGGGGAATGAGCAGTTCTTC
j_call: TRBJ2-1
clone_size: few
v_call: TRBV6-5
d_call: -

cdr3_aa: CASSVGPSGNEQFF
cdr3_nt: TGTGCCAGCAGCGTAGGTCCGTCGGGCAATGAGCAGTTCTTC
j_call: TRBJ2-1
clone_size: -
v_call: TRBV9
d_call: -

cdr3_aa: CASSQDGQVNTGELFF
cdr3_nt: TGCGCCAGCAGCCAAGATGGACAGGTGAACACCGGGGAGCTGTTTTTT
j_call: TRBJ2-2
clone_size: -
v_call: TRBV4-3
d_call: TRBD1

cdr3_aa: CASSLSGWGYEQYF
cdr3_nt: TGTGCCAGCAGTTTATCGGGTTGGGGCTACGAGCAGTACTTC
j_call: TRBJ2-7
clone_size: -
v_call: TRBV6-5
d_call: -

cdr3_aa: CASSFDPKYNEQYF
cdr3_nt: TGTGCCAGCAGTTTTGACCCAAAATACAATGAGCAGTACTTC
j_call: TRBJ2-7
clone_size: -
v_call: TRBV4-2
d_call: -

cdr3_aa: CSARSGPAYEQYF
cdr3_nt: TGCAGTGCCCGTAGCGGGCCCGCCTACGAGCAGTACTTC
j_call: TRBJ2-7
clone_size: -
v_call: TRBV20-1
d_call: TRBD2

cdr3_aa: CASSLGMGQLTSYSNQPQHF
cdr3_nt: TGTGCCAGCAGCTTAGGAATGGGGCAACTTACGTCATATAGCAATCAGCCCCAGCATTTT
j_call: TRBJ1-5
clone_size: -
v_call: TRBV7-2
d_call: -

cdr3_aa: CSAYKGQGAPPPYEQYF
cdr3_nt: TGCAGTGCTTACAAAGGACAGGGGGCTCCCCCCCCCTACGAGCAGTACTTC
j_call: TRBJ2-7
clone_size: -
v_call: TRBV20-1
d_call: TRBD1

cdr3_aa: CASSSSGTVNEKLFF
cdr3_nt: TGTGCCAGCAGTTCTTCCGGGACAGTTAATGAAAAACTGTTTTTT
j_call: TRBJ1-4
clone_size: few
v_call: TRBV28
d_call: TRBD1

cdr3_aa: CASSRPLGYGYTF
cdr3_nt: TGTGCCAGCAGCCGCCCGTTGGGCTATGGCTACACCTTC
j_call: TRBJ1-2
clone_size: few
v_call: TRBV27
d_call: -

cdr3_aa: CASSESDRPDTQYF
cdr3_nt: TGCGCCAGCAGTGAGTCGGACAGGCCAGATACGCAGTATTTT
j_call: TRBJ2-3
clone_size: -
v_call: TRBV10-2
d_call: TRBD1

cdr3_aa: CASSVAPSRNSEQFF
cdr3_nt: TGTGCCAGCAGCGTAGCCCCTTCTAGAAACAGTGAGCAGTTCTTC
j_call: TRBJ2-1
clone_size: -
v_call: TRBV9
d_call: -

cdr3_aa: CSASPTSGSIGEQFF
cdr3_nt: TGCAGTGCTAGTCCAACTAGCGGGAGCATAGGTGAGCAGTTCTTC
j_call: TRBJ2-1
clone_size: few
v_call: TRBV20-1
d_call: TRBD2

cdr3_aa: CASSFIAGGFQETQYF
cdr3_nt: TGTGCCAGCAGCTTCATAGCGGGAGGCTTCCAAGAGACCCAGTACTTC
j_call: TRBJ2-5
clone_size: once
v_call: TRBV7-2
d_call: TRBD2

cdr3_aa: CASGGDSNLYEQYF
cdr3_nt: TGTGCCAGCGGCGGGGACTCAAACCTCTACGAGCAGTACTTC
j_call: TRBJ2-7
clone_size: -
v_call: TRBV9
d_call: -

cdr3_aa: CASSLASAETQYF
cdr3_nt: TGTGCCAGCAGCTTGGCCTCCGCTGAGACCCAGTACTTC
j_call: TRBJ2-5
clone_size: few
v_call: TRBV5-6
d_call: -

cdr3_aa: CSARAQGSYGYTF
cdr3_nt: TGCAGTGCTAGAGCTCAGGGGAGCTATGGCTACACCTTC
j_call: TRBJ1-2
clone_size: -
v_call: TRBV20-1
d_call: -

cdr3_aa: CASSLGPFGEQYF
cdr3_nt: TGTGCCAGCAGCTTGGGCCCATTCGGCGAGCAGTACTTC
j_call: TRBJ2-7
clone_size: few
v_call: TRBV7-2
d_call: -

cdr3_aa: CASSSRLAGGPEGETQYF
cdr3_nt: TGTGCCAGCAGCTCCCGACTAGCGGGAGGGCCCGAAGGAGAGACCCAGTACTTC
j_call: TRBJ2-5
clone_size: -
v_call: TRBV11-2
d_call: TRBD2

cdr3_aa: CASSFIGRELFF
cdr3_nt: TGTGCCAGCAGTTTCATCGGCCGGGAGCTGTTTTTT
j_call: TRBJ2-2
clone_size: few
v_call: TRBV12-3/TRBV12-4
d_call: -

cdr3_aa: CASSDVREGNIQYF
cdr3_nt: TGTGCCAGCAGTGATGTCAGGGAGGGAAACATTCAGTACTTC
j_call: TRBJ2-4
clone_size: -
v_call: TRBV2
d_call: TRBD2

cdr3_aa: CASSLGLAGGLETRYF
cdr3_nt: TGCGCCAGCAGCTTGGGACTAGCGGGAGGGCTGGAGACCCGGTACTTC
j_call: TRBJ2-5
clone_size: -
v_call: TRBV5-1
d_call: TRBD2

cdr3_aa: CASSFWHGGSSYEQYF
cdr3_nt: TGTGCCAGCAGCTTTTGGCACGGGGGGAGCTCCTACGAGCAGTACTTC
j_call: TRBJ2-7
clone_size: -
v_call: TRBV7-9
d_call: TRBD2

cdr3_aa: CSASGKSYNEQFF
cdr3_nt: TGCAGTGCCAGCGGCAAGTCCTACAATGAGCAGTTCTTC
j_call: TRBJ2-1
clone_size: -
v_call: TRBV20-1
d_call: -

cdr3_aa: CASSPLAGGPEGTDTQYF
cdr3_nt: TGTGCCAGCAGCCCCTTAGCGGGAGGGCCGGAGGGCACAGATACGCAGTATTTT
j_call: TRBJ2-3
clone_size: -
v_call: TRBV27
d_call: TRBD2

cdr3_aa: CAWGTLIGQGVYSMPNEKLFF
cdr3_nt: TGTGCCTGGGGAACACTCATCGGACAGGGGGTTTACTCTATGCCTAATGAAAAACTGTTTTTT
j_call: TRBJ1-4
clone_size: -
v_call: TRBV30
d_call: TRBD1

cdr3_aa: CSAKMGGRGSNQPQHF
cdr3_nt: TGCAGTGCTAAGATGGGGGGTAGGGGTAGCAATCAGCCCCAGCATTTT
j_call: TRBJ1-5
clone_size: few
v_call: TRBV20-1
d_call: -

cdr3_aa: CASSLARLNNEQYF
cdr3_nt: TGTGCCAGCAGCTTAGCGCGGCTAAACAATGAGCAGTACTTC
j_call: TRBJ2-5
clone_size: -
v_call: TRBV7-2
d_call: -

cdr3_aa: CSASPTSPTSDTQYF
cdr3_nt: TGCAGTGCTTCCCCGACTAGCCCAACCTCAGATACGCAGTATTTT
j_call: TRBJ2-3
clone_size: many
v_call: TRBV20-1
d_call: TRBD2

cdr3_aa: CASSLGLADAYEQYF
cdr3_nt: TGTGCCAGCAGCTTAGGGCTAGCCGACGCCTACGAGCAGTACTTC
j_call: TRBJ2-7
clone_size: few
v_call: TRBV7-2
d_call: -

cdr3_aa: CATSDSGTRAGDTQYF
cdr3_nt: TGTGCCACCAGTGATTCCGGGACTAGGGCGGGAGATACGCAGTATTTT
j_call: TRBJ2-3
clone_size: -
v_call: TRBV24-1
d_call: TRBD2

cdr3_aa: CASTKGETQYF
cdr3_nt: TGTGCCAGCACCAAGGGGGAGACCCAGTACTTC
j_call: TRBJ2-5
clone_size: -
v_call: TRBV6-5
d_call: -

cdr3_aa: CASKERGPTGELFF
cdr3_nt: TGTGCCAGCAAGGAGCGGGGGCCTACCGGGGAGCTGTTTTTT
j_call: TRBJ2-2
clone_size: -
v_call: TRBV6-5
d_call: TRBD2

cdr3_aa: CASSMSASGMTDTQYF
cdr3_nt: TGTGCCAGCAGCATGAGCGCTAGCGGGATGACAGATACGCAGTATTTT
j_call: TRBJ2-3
clone_size: -
v_call: TRBV13
d_call: TRBD2

cdr3_aa: CASSSRRWASGSIPYNEQYF
cdr3_nt: TGCGCCAGCAGCTCGCGCCGCTGGGCTAGCGGGAGTATCCCCTACAATGAGCAGTACTTC
j_call: TRBJ2-7
clone_size: -
v_call: TRBV5-1
d_call: TRBD2

cdr3_aa: CAGSRTGAGNLGAEAFF
cdr3_nt: TGTGCCGGCAGCCGGACAGGGGCCGGTAACCTGGGTGCTGAAGCTTTCTTT
j_call: TRBJ1-1
clone_size: -
v_call: TRBV7-2
d_call: TRBD1

cdr3_aa: CASSPGTGRLPNEQFF
cdr3_nt: TGTGCCAGCAGCCCTGGGACAGGGAGACTACCAAATGAGCAGTTCTTC
j_call: TRBJ2-1
clone_size: -
v_call: TRBV12-3/TRBV12-4
d_call: TRBD1